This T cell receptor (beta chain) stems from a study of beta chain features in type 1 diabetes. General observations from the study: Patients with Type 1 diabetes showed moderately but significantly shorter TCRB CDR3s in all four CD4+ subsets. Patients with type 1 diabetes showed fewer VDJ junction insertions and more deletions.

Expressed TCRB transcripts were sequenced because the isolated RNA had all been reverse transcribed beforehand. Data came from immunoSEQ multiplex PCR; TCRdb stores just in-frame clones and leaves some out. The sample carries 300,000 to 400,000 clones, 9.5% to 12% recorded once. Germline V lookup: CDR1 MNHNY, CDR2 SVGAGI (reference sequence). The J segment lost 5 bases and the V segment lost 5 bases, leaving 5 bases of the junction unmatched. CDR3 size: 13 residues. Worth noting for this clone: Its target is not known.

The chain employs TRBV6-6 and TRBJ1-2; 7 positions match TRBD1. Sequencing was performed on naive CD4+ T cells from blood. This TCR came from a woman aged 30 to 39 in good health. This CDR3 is CASSPSGQYGYTF. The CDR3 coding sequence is TGTGCCAGCAGTCCCTCGGGACAGTATGGCTACACCTTC.